This T cell receptor beta chain was recovered during a study of cytomegalovirus exposure and HLA in healthy donors (dated by TCRdb to about 2017). As for the study more broadly: An earlier analysis of under 600 of the donors reported approximately 300 Gb of sequence data and roughly 100 million unique TCR beta sequences from approximately 180 million T cells. An early release covering roughly 600 HLA-typed donors comprised 300 to 350 gigabases of sequencing data and roughly 86 million unique TCR sequences. The genetic ancestry cluster associated with self-reported Caucasian donors included about 81% of the 350 to 500 genotyped donors. The study aimed to test whether cataloging public T cell receptors could reveal signatures of past pathogen exposure. The study used immunosequencing to profile the T cell repertoires of approximately 630 subjects and linked those repertoires to cytomegalovirus serostatus. Along with the approximately 600-subject first cohort, a separate validation cohort of over a hundred different subjects was used. To predict cytomegalovirus infection status, the study brought together high-throughput TCR immunosequencing, statistical association of individual TCRs with disease status, and machine learning. A later analysis re-examined previously published TCR beta repertoires from 500 to 700 donors and added high-resolution HLA genotyping to investigate patterns of TCR occurrence. Rather than using new phenotypic data, the later analysis identified candidate immune exposures from TCR beta sequences and from how often those sequences occurred across donors. In an earlier analysis of over 550 of the donors, high-throughput TCR beta sequencing was used to judge whether each TCR beta V gene segment behaved as functional or pseudogenic. Alongside the repertoire data, information on donor age, sex, ethnicity and CMV serostatus was compiled. Genome-wide SNP genotypes for about 55% of the 666 donors were used in a later genetic analysis, which treated that subset as a discovery cohort. All discovery cohort repertoires had been generated on a single sequencing platform. HLA typing included class I and class II loci at four-digit resolution. The number of typed donors differed by locus: about 620-630 for A, B, C, DRB1 and DQB1; about 520 for DQA1; 606 for DPA1; and around 470 for DPB1. Because of strong linkage in the cohort, roughly five DR-DQ haplotypes were treated as single units for association and clustering. Among around 400 genotyped donors of the cohort, an average of 235,054 unique TCR beta nucleotide sequences were sequenced per donor, roughly 20% of them non-productive. What the research found in general, with its limitations: This cohort had only TCR beta chains sequenced, and the lack of alpha or paired-chain data limited which features could be detected. When HLA alleles, especially DR and DQ, strongly co-occurred, TCR associations were difficult to assign to individual alleles. The sequencing pipeline was judged likely to have produced a cluster of highly shared sequence variants as a technical artifact. Linkage disequilibrium might explain the correlated functional status among segregating V segments, but an unknown experimental factor could not be excluded. While some public TCRs were present in many individuals, most TCR sequences turned up only very rarely across donors. According to a later analysis, parvovirus B19, influenza, CMV and Epstein-Barr virus appeared linked to several top co-occurrence clusters. In a later analysis, HLA-associated TCR beta chains were found to be more clonally expanded and to have lower generation probabilities than equally common non-associated chains. According to a later analysis, most CMV-associated TCR beta chains appeared to be HLA-restricted, and the HLA associations seemed to be driven largely by CMV exposure. An association between a missense DCLRE1C variant and V-gene and J-gene trimming of TCR beta chains was found in a later genetic analysis and replicated in an independent cohort. The only immune exposure information available for the cohort was CMV serostatus. Because HLA typing was missing for some donors at each locus, association tests included only the typed subset. In vitro tests confirmed that a few of the cytomegalovirus-associated TCR beta chains recognize cytomegalovirus antigens. The study listed approximately 150 TCR beta chains as associated with cytomegalovirus. A further reported finding was that TCR beta sequences accurately predicted the HLA-A and HLA-B alleles for most subjects in the first cohort. A later analysis associated 15,000 to 20,000 TCR beta sequences with specific HLA alleles at a false discovery rate of 0.05. In a later analysis, the rate of TCR association differed among HLA loci, with DRB1 alleles having the most associated TCRs and HLA-C alleles having the fewest. Because counts were too low, about 18 rarely observed V segments, including chromosome 9 orphons, were excluded from the earlier analysis of a few hundred of the donors. According to a later genetic analysis, donors in an Asian-associated ancestry cluster had fewer N-insertions in productive TCRs than the approximately 710-donor mean. In an earlier analysis of some 640 of the donors, most TCR beta V segments were observed in productive rearrangements about 87% or about 30% of the time, broadly matching IMGT annotations. The classifier was reported to diagnose cytomegalovirus status with high specificity and sensitivity in both the original and validation cohorts. The presence/absence analyses assumed that sequencing depth was roughly uniform across donors, and that assumption may not be true. The authors suggested that the approach could potentially be generalized to other disease states and immunological phenotypes.

With regard to this clone: It has no known antigen specificity. Base qualities are missing; no much larger clone stands one base away.

The cohort was made up of 666 healthy bone marrow donors. All cohort members were sampled while nominally healthy, although unrecorded immune exposures were likely present. The donor tested CMV seronegative and was one of the 352 seronegative cohort members. Each donor provided a peripheral blood sample, and peripheral blood mononuclear cells were used for TCR beta sequencing. Genomic DNA extraction from the blood cell samples was performed with the Qiagen DNeasy Blood Extraction Kit. Preparation of the library involved the immunoSEQ multiplex PCR assay. For the multiplex PCR, a mixture combining 60 forward primers for TCR Vbeta segments and 13 reverse primers for TCR Jbeta segments was used. A multiplex PCR assay on genomic DNA amplified the CDR3 region of rearranged TCR beta genes. Amplified TCR beta libraries were sequenced as 87-base-pair reads on the Illumina HiSeq System. In the source study's methods: In a later analysis, tens of millions of unique TCR beta chains were counted across the roughly 610 repertoires, and roughly 11 million of these chains were shared by at least two donors. To remove PCR and sequencing errors, raw reads were error-corrected and collapsed into unique sequences using a nearest-neighbor algorithm that merged closely related sequences. V, D and J gene segments were assigned by aligning CDR3 sequences to IMGT reference sequences. For a sequence to be retained, a match of at least six nucleotides to both a V gene segment and a J gene segment was required. Rearrangements were called productive when the CDR3 lacked stop codons and stayed in frame with V and J; all others were non-productive. Following IMGT convention, CDR3 was defined as the stretch from the second conserved V-encoded cysteine to the conserved J-encoded phenylalanine. The earlier analysis of 500 to 600 of the donors excluded sequences that lacked an unambiguous match to a single V gene segment. An earlier analysis of under 750 of the donors called V segments functional above 56.7% productive rearrangements and segregating when the between-donor standard deviation exceeded 5%. A statistical classification framework was built for diagnosing cytomegalovirus status from the catalog of TCR beta chain sequences. In a later analysis, TCR nucleotide sequences were compared against IMGT/GENE-DB human TR gene sequences so that V and J genes could be assigned. In a later analysis, CDR3 sequences and most-parsimonious VDJ recombination scenarios were assigned using the TCRdist pipeline. A later analysis defined each TCR beta chain by its CDR3 amino acid sequence plus V-gene family, and excluded reads lacking a unique V-gene family. In a later analysis, nearly 600 highly shared, low-generation-probability nucleotide sequences were removed to address suspected cross-contamination and a sequencing artifact. In a later analysis, a clonal expansion index for each public chain was calculated from normalized within-repertoire ranks of inferred template counts. In a later analysis, generation probabilities were computed using a VDJ recombination model fitted to out-of-frame rearrangements, and the results were checked against IGoR. In a later analysis, hypergeometric tests were used to score TCR-TCR, TCR-HLA and TCR-CMV co-occurrence, with a repertoire-size bias correction applied to TCR pairs. In a later analysis, false discovery rates were estimated by permuting HLA or CMV assignments 20 times. A later analysis grouped co-occurring TCRs with DBSCAN, adding TCRdist sequence similarity when clustering within HLA-allele-positive subsets. Co-occurrence clustering excluded repertoires with fewer than 30,000 or more than 120,000 public chains, plus five with anomalous nucleotide sharing. TCRdb limited this immuneACCESS table to in-frame rearrangements with V and J called. A share of clones is missing; checked studies link under half to unresolved V genes, and the rest is unexplained. The V and J calls and clone size were taken over from that table, and D and trimming were inferred from the DNA. Across this sample there are 100,000 or so clones, with 55% to 75% seen only once. The biggest ten clones account for under 2.5% of the sample.

The sample taken for sequencing was PBMCs. The sequence was collected from a man between 50 and 59 years old in good health and CMV-seronegative.

The CDR3 protein sequence reads: CASSSLPTGTNYGYTF. At the DNA level, the sequence is TGTGCCAGCAGTTCCCTGCCGACAGGGACTAACTATGGCTACACCTTC. This sequence uses TRBV28 and TRBJ1-2; 7 of the junction bases match TRBD1. V ends up 4 bases short and J 0 bases short, with an unmatched junction base count of 8. The CDR3 contains 16 residues, cysteine and phenylalanine counted. This entry keeps only the CDR3 DNA: 48 bases, framed from base 1. Via the germline V gene, CDR1 is MDHEN and CDR2 SYDVKM.